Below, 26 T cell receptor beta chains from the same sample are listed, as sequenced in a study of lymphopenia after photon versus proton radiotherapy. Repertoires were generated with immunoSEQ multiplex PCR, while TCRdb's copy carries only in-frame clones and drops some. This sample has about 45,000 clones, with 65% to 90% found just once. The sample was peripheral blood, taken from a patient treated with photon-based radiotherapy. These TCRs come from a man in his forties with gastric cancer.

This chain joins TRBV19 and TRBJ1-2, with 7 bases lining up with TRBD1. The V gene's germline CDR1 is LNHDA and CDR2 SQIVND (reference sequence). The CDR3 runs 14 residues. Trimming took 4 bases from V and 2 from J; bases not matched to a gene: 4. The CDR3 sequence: CASSTTGTNYGYTF. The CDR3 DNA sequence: TGTGCCAGTAGTACGACAGGGACGAACTATGGCTACACCTTC.

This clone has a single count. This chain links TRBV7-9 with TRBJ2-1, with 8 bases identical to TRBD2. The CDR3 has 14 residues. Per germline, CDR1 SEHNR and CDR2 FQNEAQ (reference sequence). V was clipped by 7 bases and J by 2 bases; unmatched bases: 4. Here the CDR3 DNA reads TGTGCCAGCACCCGTAGCGGGACCTACAATGAGCAGTTCTTC. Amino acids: CASTRSGTYNEQFF.

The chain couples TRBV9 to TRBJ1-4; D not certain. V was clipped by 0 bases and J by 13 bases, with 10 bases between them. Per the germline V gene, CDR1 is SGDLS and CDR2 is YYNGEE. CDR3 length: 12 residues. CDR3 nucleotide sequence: TGTGCCAGCAGCGTAGGAGGCTCACCACTGTTTTTT. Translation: CASSVGGSPLFF.

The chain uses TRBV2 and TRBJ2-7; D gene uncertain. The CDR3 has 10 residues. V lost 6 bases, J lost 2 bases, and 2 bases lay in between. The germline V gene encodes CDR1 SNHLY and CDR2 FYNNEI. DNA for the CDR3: TGTGCCAGCAGCCCCTACGAGCAGTACTTC. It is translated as CASSPYEQYF.

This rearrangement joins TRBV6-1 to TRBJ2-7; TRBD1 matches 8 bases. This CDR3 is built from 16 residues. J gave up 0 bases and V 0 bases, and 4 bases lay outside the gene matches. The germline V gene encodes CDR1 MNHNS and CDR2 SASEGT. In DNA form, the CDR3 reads TGTGCCAGCAGTGAAGCGTGGACAGGGAGCTCCTACGAGCAGTACTTC. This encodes CASSEAWTGSSYEQYF.

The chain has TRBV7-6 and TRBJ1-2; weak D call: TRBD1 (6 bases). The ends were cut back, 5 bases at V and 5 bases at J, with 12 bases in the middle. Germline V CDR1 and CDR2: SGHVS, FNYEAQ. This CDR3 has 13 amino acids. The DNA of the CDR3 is TGTGCCAGCAGCGGGGACACTCGGTATGGCTACACCTTC. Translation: CASSGDTRYGYTF.

CDR3 bases: TGCAGCGTTGAGGTCGGGCAGAACTATGGCTACACCTTC. Translated, it gives CSVEVGQNYGYTF. V usage is TRBV29-1 and J usage is TRBJ1-2; no reliable D call. The CDR3 runs 13 residues. Germline V gene sequence: CDR1 SQVTM, CDR2 ANQGSEA. Trimming took 3 bases from V and 2 from J, leaving 10 bases between them.

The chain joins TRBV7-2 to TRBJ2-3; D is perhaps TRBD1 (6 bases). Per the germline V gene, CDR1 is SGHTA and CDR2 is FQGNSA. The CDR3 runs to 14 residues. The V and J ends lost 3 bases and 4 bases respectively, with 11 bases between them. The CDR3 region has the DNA TGTGCCAGCAGCTTCGGACAGTACGCAGATACGCAGTATTTT. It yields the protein CASSFGQYADTQYF.

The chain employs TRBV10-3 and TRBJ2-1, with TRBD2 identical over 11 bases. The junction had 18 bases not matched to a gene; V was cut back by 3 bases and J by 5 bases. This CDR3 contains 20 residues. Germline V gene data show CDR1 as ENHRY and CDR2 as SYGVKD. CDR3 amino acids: CAISDPLGWVSGGVNNEQFF. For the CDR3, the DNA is TGTGCCATCAGTGACCCCCTCGGGTGGGTTAGCGGGGGGGTAAACAATGAGCAGTTCTTC.

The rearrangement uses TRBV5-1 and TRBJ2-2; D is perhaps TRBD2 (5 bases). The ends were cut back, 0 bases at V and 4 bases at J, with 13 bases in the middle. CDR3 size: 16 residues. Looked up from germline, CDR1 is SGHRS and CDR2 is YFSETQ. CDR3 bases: TGCGCCAGCAGCTTGGTTACGGGGTACAGCACCGGGGAGCTGTTTTTT. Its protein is CASSLVTGYSTGELFF.

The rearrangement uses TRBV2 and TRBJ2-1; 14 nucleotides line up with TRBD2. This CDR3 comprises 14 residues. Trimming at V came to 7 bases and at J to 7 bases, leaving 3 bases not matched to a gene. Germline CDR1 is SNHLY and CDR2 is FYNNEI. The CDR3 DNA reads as TGTGCCAGCATTAGGACTAGCGGGGGGAATGAGCAGTTCTTC. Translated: CASIRTSGGNEQFF.

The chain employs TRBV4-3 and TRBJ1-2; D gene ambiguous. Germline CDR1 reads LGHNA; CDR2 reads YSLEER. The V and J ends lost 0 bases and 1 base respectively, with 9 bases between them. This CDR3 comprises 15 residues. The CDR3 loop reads CASSQERAFNYGYTF. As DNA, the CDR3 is TGCGCCAGCAGCCAAGAACGGGCCTTTAACTATGGCTACACCTTC.

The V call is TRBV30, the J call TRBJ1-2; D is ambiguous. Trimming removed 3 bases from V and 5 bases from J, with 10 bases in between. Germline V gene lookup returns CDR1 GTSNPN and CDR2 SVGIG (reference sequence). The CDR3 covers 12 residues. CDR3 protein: CAWRETVYGYTF. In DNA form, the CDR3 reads TGTGCCTGGAGAGAGACGGTGTATGGCTACACCTTC.

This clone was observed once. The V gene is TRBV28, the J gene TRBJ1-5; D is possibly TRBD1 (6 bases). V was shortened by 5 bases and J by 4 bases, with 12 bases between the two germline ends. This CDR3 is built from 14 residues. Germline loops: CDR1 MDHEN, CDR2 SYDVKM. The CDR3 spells CASSRGGGNQPQHF. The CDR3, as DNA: TGTGCCAGCAGTAGGGGGGGTGGGAATCAGCCCCAGCATTTT. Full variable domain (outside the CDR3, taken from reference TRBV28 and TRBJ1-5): DVKVTQSSRYLVKRTGEKVFLECVQDMDHENMFWYRQDPGLGLRLIYFSYDVKMKEKGDIPEGYSVSREKKERFSLILESASTNQTSMYLCASSRGGGNQPQHFGDGTRLSIL.

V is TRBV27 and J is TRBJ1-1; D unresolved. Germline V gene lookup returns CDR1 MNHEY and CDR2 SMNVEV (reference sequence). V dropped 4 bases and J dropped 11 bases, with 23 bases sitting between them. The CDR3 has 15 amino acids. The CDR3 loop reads CASSSNSRRAVGAFF. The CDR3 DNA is TGTGCCAGCAGTTCGAACAGTAGAAGGGCCGTTGGGGCTTTCTTT.

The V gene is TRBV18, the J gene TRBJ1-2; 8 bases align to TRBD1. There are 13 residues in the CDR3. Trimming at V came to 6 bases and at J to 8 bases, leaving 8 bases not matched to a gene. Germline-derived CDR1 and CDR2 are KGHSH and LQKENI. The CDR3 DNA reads TGTGCCAGCTCGCCGGGACAGGCTCCGGGCTACACCTTC. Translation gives CASSPGQAPGYTF.

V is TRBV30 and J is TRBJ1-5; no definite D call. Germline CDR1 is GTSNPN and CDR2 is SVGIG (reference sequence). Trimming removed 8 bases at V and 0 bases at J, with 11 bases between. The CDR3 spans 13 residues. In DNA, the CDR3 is TGTGCCCTTCGGACGGTTAGCAATCAGCCCCAGCATTTT. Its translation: CALRTVSNQPQHF. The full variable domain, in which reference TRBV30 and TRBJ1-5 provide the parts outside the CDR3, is SQTIHQWPATLVQPVGSPLSLECTVEGTSNPNLYWYRQAAGRGLQLLFYSVGIGQISSEVPQNLSASRPQDRQFILSSKKLLLSDSGFYLCALRTVSNQPQHFGDGTRLSIL.

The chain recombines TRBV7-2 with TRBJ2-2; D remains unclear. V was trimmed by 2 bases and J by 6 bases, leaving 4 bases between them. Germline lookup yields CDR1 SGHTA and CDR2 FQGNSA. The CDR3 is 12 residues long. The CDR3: CASSLTAGELFF. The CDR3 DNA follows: TGTGCCAGCAGCTTAACCGCCGGGGAGCTGTTTTTT. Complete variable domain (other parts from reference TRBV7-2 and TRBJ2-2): GAGVSQSPSNKVTEKGKDVELRCDPISGHTALYWYRQSLGQGLEFLIYFQGNSAPDKSGLPSDRFSAERTGGSVSTLTIQRTQQEDSAVYLCASSLTAGELFFGEGSRLTVL.

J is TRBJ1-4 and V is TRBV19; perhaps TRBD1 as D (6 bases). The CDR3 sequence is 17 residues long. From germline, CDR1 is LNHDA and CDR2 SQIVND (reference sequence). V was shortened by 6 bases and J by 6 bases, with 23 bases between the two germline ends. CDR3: CASRLPEVTGRYEKLFF. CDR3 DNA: TGTGCCAGTAGGCTCCCCGAGGTGACAGGTCGCTATGAAAAACTGTTTTTT.

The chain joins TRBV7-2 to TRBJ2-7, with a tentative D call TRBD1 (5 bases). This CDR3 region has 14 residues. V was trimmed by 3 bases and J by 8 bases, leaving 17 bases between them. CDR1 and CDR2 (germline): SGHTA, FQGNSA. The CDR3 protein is CASSFGRDPTQQYF. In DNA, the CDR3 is TGTGCCAGCAGCTTCGGCAGGGATCCCACCCAGCAGTACTTC.

The CDR3 nucleotides are TGTGCCAGCAGCCAGACAGGGCGGGAGACCCAGTACTTC. Its translation is CASSQTGRETQYF. The genes are TRBV5-6 and TRBJ2-5; 7 positions agree with TRBD1. The V gene end was trimmed by 4 bases and the J gene end by 5 bases; junction bases not matched to a gene: 5. This CDR3 contains 13 residues. Germline lookup yields CDR1 SGHDT and CDR2 YYEEEE.

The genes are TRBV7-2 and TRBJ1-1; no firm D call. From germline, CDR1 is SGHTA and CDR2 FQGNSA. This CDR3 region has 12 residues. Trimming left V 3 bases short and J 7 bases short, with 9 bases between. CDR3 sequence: CASSLAHLEAFF. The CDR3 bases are TGTGCCAGCAGCTTGGCTCACCTTGAAGCTTTCTTT.

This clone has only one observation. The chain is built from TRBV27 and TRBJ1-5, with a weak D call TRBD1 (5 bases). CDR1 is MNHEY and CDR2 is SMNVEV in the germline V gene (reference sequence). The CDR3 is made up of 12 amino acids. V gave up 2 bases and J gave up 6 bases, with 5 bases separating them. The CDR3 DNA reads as TGTGCCAGCAGTTTAGGGGGTCAGCCCCAGCATTTT. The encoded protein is CASSLGGQPQHF.

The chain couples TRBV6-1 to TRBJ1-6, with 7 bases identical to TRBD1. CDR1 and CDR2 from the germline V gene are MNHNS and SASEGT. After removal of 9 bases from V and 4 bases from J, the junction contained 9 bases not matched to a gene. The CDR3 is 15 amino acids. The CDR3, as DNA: TGTGCCAGTCTTCAGGGGACAGCGTATAATTCACCCCTCCACTTT. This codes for CASLQGTAYNSPLHF.

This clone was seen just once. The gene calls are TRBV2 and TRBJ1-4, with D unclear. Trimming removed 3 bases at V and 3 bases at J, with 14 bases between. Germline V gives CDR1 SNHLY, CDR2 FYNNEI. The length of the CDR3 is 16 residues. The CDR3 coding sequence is TGTGCCAGCAGTGACTATGGACGTACGGCTAATGAAAAACTGTTTTTT. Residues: CASSDYGRTANEKLFF.

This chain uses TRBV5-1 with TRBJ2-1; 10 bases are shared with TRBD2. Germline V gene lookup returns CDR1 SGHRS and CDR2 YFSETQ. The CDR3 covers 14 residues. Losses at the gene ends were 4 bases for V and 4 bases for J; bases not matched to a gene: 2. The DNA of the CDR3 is TGCGCCAGCAGCACTAGCGGGGTTTACAATGAGCAGTTCTTC. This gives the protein CASSTSGVYNEQFF.